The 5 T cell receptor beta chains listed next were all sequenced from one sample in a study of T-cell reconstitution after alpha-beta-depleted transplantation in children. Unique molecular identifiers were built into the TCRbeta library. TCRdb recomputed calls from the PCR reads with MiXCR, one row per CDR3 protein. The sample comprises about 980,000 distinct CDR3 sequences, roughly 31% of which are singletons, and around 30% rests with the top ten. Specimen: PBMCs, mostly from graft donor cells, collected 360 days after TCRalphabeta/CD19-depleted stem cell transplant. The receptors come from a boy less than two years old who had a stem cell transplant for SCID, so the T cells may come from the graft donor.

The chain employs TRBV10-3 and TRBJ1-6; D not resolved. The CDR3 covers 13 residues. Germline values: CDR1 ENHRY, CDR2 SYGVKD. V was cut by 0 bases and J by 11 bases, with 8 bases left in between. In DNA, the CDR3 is TGTGCCATCAGTGAGTCGCAAGGAACACCCCTCCACTTT. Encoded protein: CAISESQGTPLHF.

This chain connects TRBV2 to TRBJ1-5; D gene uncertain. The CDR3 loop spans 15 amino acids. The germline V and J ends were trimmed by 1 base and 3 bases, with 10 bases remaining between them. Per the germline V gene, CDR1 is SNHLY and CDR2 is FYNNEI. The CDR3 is CASSEVSTYNQPQHF. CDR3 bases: TGTGCCAGCAGTGAAGTCTCGACATACAATCAGCCCCAGCATTTT.

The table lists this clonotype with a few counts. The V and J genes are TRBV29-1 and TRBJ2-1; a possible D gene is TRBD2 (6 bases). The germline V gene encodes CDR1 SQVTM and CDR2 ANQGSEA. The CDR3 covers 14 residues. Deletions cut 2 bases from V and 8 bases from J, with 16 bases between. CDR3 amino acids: CSVEPRARGDEQFF. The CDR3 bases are TGCAGCGTTGAACCCCGGGCTCGCGGGGATGAGCAGTTCTTC.

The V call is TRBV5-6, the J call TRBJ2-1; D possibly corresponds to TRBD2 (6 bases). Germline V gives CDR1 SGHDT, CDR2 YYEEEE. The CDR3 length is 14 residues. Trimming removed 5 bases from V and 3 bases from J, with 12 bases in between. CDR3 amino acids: CASRAGFSYNEQFF. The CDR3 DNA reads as TGTGCCAGCAGGGCGGGGTTTAGCTACAATGAGCAGTTCTTC.

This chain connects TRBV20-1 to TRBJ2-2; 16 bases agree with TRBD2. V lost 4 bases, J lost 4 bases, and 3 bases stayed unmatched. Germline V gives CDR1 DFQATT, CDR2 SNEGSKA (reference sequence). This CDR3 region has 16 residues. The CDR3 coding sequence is TGCAGTGCTACAGGGACTAGCGGGGGGGTCACCGGGGAGCTGTTTTTT. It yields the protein CSATGTSGGVTGELFF.